This TCR beta chain originates from a study of regulatory T cells in long-lasting Graves disease. Whole-study results and caveats: Segments TRBV28, TRBJ1-2 and TRBJ2-5 showed preferential usage in persistent disease.

The CDR3 consists of 16 residues. The germline V gene encodes CDR1 LNHDA and CDR2 SQIVND (reference sequence). The V gene lost 5 bases and the J gene lost 5 bases, with 19 bases spanning the gap. Libraries of TCR beta came from iRepertoire HTBI primers plus Arm-PCR of CDR3 regions. A single record per CDR3 protein comes from TCRdb applying MiXCR to the multiplex PCR reads. Of about 320,000 distinct CDR3 sequences listed, under 20% were seen once; the top ten hold about 38%. This clonotype was counted at least ten times. The antigen is not known. Stated time point: newly diagnosed GD, antithyroid drugs for less than 3 months. Preparation of the TCR library used RNA extracted from PBMCs. Into tubes containing EDTA, 8 to 9 milliliters of peripheral blood were drawn.

This chain joins TRBV19 and TRBJ2-1; D not certain. The input for sequencing was peripheral blood mononuclear cells (PBMCs), taken at new diagnosis, from a patient treated with antithyroid drugs. The receptor's source is a female donor with Graves disease. Here the CDR3 reads CASSPTRALVNNEQFF. The CDR3 region has the DNA TGTGCCAGTAGTCCTACCCGGGCCCTAGTTAACAATGAGCAGTTCTTC.